This TCR beta chain came from a study of cytomegalovirus exposure and HLA in healthy donors. Overall study results and limits: When presence/absence was analysed, sequencing depth was taken to be roughly uniform across donors. Diagnosis of cytomegalovirus status made by the classifier reportedly showed high specificity and sensitivity.

Primers for the PCR totalled 60 Vbeta and 13 Jbeta. Clones were read by immunoSEQ multiplex PCR, and TCRdb kept only the in-frame ones, dropping some. The sample comprises 160,000 or so clones, roughly 88% of which are singletons, and roughly 6.7% rests with the top ten. For this clone: Its antigen remains unidentified.

Trimming removed 3 bases from V and 0 bases from J, with 17 bases in between. Germline V gives CDR1 SEHNR, CDR2 FQNEAQ (reference sequence). The CDR3 spans 17 residues. The chain joins TRBV7-9 to TRBJ1-1; D gene ambiguous. The specimen sequenced was PBMCs. This sequence originates from a man aged 45-65 years in good health and CMV-seropositive. The DNA of the CDR3 is TGTGCCAGCAGCTTGCCTATAACAGCATACCTGAACACTGAAGCTTTCTTT. Translation: CASSLPITAYLNTEAFF.